The clone carrying this T cell receptor beta chain was recorded only once. The record originates from a study of shared clonotypes between healthy human individuals. Study as a whole: The cohort had two women and a few men, ages 18 to 49.

From germline, CDR1 is SEHNR and CDR2 FQNEAQ (reference sequence). V was clipped by 1 base and J by 6 bases; unmatched bases: 4. The CDR3 is made up of 15 amino acids. Produced via immunoSEQ multiplex PCR; TCRdb's table is partial and in-frame only. This sample has 2,500,000 or so clones, with roughly 92% found just once. The receptor's source is a man aged 18 to 30 in good health. Material for sequencing was naive CD4+ T cells sorted from blood. Subset specified: CD45RA+ positively selected. The chain combines TRBV7-9 with TRBJ2-1, with TRBD2 matching 9 bases. In DNA form, the CDR3 reads TGTGCCAGCAGCTTAGGGCTAGCGGGAATCAATGAGCAGTTCTTC. Translated: CASSLGLAGINEQFF.